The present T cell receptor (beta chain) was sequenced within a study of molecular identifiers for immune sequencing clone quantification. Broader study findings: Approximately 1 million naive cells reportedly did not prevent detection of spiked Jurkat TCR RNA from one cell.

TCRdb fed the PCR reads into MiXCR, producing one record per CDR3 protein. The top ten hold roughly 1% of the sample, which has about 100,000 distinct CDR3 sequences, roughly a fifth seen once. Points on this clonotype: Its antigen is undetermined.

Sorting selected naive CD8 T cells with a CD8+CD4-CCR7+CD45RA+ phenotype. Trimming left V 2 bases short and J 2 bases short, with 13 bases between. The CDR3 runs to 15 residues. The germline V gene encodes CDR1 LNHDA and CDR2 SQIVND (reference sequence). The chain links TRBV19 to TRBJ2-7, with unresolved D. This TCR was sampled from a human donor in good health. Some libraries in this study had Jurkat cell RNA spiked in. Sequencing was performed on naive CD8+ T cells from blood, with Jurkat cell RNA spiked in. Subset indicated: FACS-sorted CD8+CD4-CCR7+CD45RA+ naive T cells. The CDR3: CASSIMAAPTYEQYF. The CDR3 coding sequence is TGTGCCAGTAGTATAATGGCGGCTCCAACCTACGAGCAGTACTTC.